This section outlines one T cell receptor (beta chain) sequence together with its context. The data stem from a study of blood T cell repertoires in COVID-19. Study overall: In each case, the material was cDNA or gDNA derived from T cells, B-cell-depleted T cells, or PBMCs.

Cohort placement rested on clinical history that participants reported themselves. Before being deemed recovered, Cohort 3 donors had two negative PCRs, clearance, or symptom resolution. The assay was immunoSEQ multiplex PCR, and TCRdb's table has in-frame clones only and misses some. This table holds approximately 490,000 clones, 75% to 90% found once. This CDR3 has 12 amino acids. Germline values: CDR1 LNHDA, CDR2 SQIVND (reference sequence). Trimming removed 5 bases from V and 8 bases from J, with 11 bases in between. This receptor was taken from a woman aged 55-70 years who had recovered from COVID-19. Specimen: PBMCs or T cells enriched from blood (not recorded which). The J gene is TRBJ2-3, the V gene TRBV19, with D perhaps matching TRBD2 (6 bases). The CDR3 region has the DNA TGTGCCAGTAGTTACTCGGGGGTTACGCAGTATTTT. This codes for CASSYSGVTQYF.